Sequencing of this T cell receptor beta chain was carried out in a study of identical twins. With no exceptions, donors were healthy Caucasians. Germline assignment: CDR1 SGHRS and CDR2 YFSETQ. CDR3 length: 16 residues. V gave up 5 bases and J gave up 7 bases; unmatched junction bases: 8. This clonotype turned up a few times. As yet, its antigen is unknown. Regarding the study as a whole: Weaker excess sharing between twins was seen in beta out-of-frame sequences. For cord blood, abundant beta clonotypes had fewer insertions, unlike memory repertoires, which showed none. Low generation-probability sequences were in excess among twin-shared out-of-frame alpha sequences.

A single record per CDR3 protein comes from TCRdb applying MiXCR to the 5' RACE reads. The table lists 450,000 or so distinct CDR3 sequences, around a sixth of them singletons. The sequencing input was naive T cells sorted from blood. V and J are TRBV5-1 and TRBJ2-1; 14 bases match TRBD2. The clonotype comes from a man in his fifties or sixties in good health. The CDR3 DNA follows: TGCGCCAGCAGTCCTACCGGGACTAGCGGGGGTAATGAGCAGTTCTTC. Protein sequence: CASSPTGTSGGNEQFF.